Each of the 20 T cell receptor beta chains below was sequenced from the same sample in a study of a mutant IDH1 vaccine in newly diagnosed glioma. The antigens these receptors bind are not known. Profiling relied on immunoSEQ multiplex PCR, and the TCRdb table lists in-frame clones only, not all of them. The table includes 25,000 to 35,000 clones, 90% detected once. Time point given: week 11, during vaccination. Vaccination used 300 ug of mutant IDH1 20-mer peptide per dose, with topical imiquimod. The source was PBMCs, collected from a glioma patient whose treatment included an IDH1 peptide vaccine. The receptors were gathered from a man aged 18 to 30 with glioma.

The chain recombines TRBV5-1 with TRBJ2-4; no clear D gene. This CDR3 has 14 residues. The V and J ends lost 0 bases and 1 base respectively, with 5 bases between them. Looked up from germline, CDR1 is SGHRS and CDR2 is YFSETQ. In DNA, the CDR3 is TGCGCCAGCAGCTTGGCCGAGGCCAAAAACATTCAGTACTTC. It is translated as CASSLAEAKNIQYF. The variable domain in full, completed from reference TRBV5-1 and TRBJ2-4, reads KAGVTQTPRYLIKTRGQQVTLSCSPISGHRSVSWYQQTPGQGLQFLFEYFSETQRNKGNFPGRFSGRQFSNSRSEMNVSTLELGDSALYLCASSLAEAKNIQYFGAGTRLSVL.

This clone has a single count. V is TRBV9 and J is TRBJ2-1; either TRBD1 or TRBD2 may supply D (5 bases each). Per the germline V gene, CDR1 is SGDLS and CDR2 is YYNGEE. CDR3 length: 15 amino acids. Trimming removed 4 bases from V and 8 bases from J, with 19 bases in between. In nucleotides, the CDR3 is TGTGCCAGCAGCTTAGGGACGCTCCATACCGATGAGCAGTTCTTC. This gives the protein CASSLGTLHTDEQFF.

V usage is TRBV6-5 and J usage is TRBJ2-1; maybe TRBD1 (5 bases). V lost 3 bases and J lost 11, with 11 bases in between. The germline CDR1 and CDR2 sequences are MNHEY and SVGAGI. This CDR3 is built from 12 residues. CDR3 nucleotides: TGTGCCAGCAGTTATTCTGGACAAAAGCAGTTCTTC. Its protein is CASSYSGQKQFF.

The rearrangement joins TRBV7-2 to TRBJ2-7, with 9 nucleotides matching TRBD1. The CDR3 sequence is 14 residues long. V lost 5 bases and J lost 5; bases outside the gene matches: 7. Germline lookup yields CDR1 SGHTA and CDR2 FQGNSA. The CDR3 sequence is CASSLRQGVDEQYF. CDR3 bases: TGTGCCAGCAGCCTTAGACAGGGGGTCGACGAGCAGTACTTC.

The rearrangement joins TRBV9 to TRBJ2-2; D unresolved. CDR1 is SGDLS, CDR2 YYNGEE, per germline. Trimming took off 2 bases at V and 4 bases at J, with 3 bases between the two ends. The CDR3 runs 12 residues. The CDR3 region is CASSVSTGELFF. The CDR3 DNA reads as TGTGCCAGCAGCGTCTCCACCGGGGAGCTGTTTTTT. The variable domain in full, with the rest retrieved from reference TRBV9 and TRBJ2-2, is DSGVTQTPKHLITATGQRVTLRCSPRSGDLSVYWYQQSLDQGLQFLIQYYNGEERAKGNILERFSAQQFPDLHSELNLSSLELGDSALYFCASSVSTGELFFGEGSRLTVL.

V and J are TRBV6-5 and TRBJ1-2, with 7 nucleotides matching TRBD1. After removal of 8 bases from V and 0 bases from J, the junction contained 9 bases not matched to a gene. Germline lookup yields CDR1 MNHEY and CDR2 SVGAGI. The CDR3 loop spans 15 amino acids. CDR3 DNA sequence: TGTGCCAGCCTGAATAGACAGGGAGCTAACTATGGCTACACCTTC. The encoded protein is CASLNRQGANYGYTF.

The chain employs TRBV28 and TRBJ1-5, with 7 bases that match TRBD1. This CDR3 region has 16 residues. Trimming took 3 bases from V and 0 from J; bases not matched to a gene: 5. Germline assignment: CDR1 MDHEN and CDR2 SYDVKM. The CDR3 DNA is TGTGCCAGCAGTTTTGTGGGACAGTATAGCAATCAGCCCCAGCATTTT. It specifies CASSFVGQYSNQPQHF.

The V call is TRBV5-5, the J call TRBJ2-2; no reliable D call. This CDR3 is 15 amino acids long. Germline V gives CDR1 SGHKS, CDR2 YYEKEE (reference sequence). Trimming removed 5 bases at V and 3 bases at J, with 14 bases between. CDR3 sequence: CASRSLPKDTGELFF. Written as DNA, the CDR3 is TGTGCCAGCAGATCTTTACCAAAGGACACCGGGGAGCTGTTTTTT.

The chain has TRBV4-2 and TRBJ2-1; D is possibly TRBD2 (5 bases). Per the germline V gene, CDR1 is LGHNA and CDR2 is YNFKEQ. The CDR3 has 15 amino acids. The V gene lost 0 bases and the J gene lost 0 bases, with 6 bases spanning the gap. The CDR3 sequence: CASSQEAASYNEQFF. The DNA of the CDR3 is TGTGCCAGCAGCCAAGAAGCGGCCTCCTACAATGAGCAGTTCTTC.

The rearrangement uses TRBV28 and TRBJ1-2; TRBD1 aligns across 12 bases. Germline CDR1 reads MDHEN; CDR2 reads SYDVKM. Unmatched junction bases numbered 7, after V lost 6 bases and J lost 8 bases. CDR3 length equals 14 residues. CDR3 DNA: TGTGCCAGCAGACCGGGACAGGGGGCGCGGGGCTACACCTTC. This codes for CASRPGQGARGYTF.

The V call is TRBV6-6, the J call TRBJ2-5; the D is unclear. The CDR3 extends over 12 amino acids. V was cut by 0 bases and J by 5 bases, with 4 bases left in between. Germline CDR1 is MNHNY and CDR2 is SVGAGI (reference sequence). The CDR3 DNA reads as TGTGCCAGCAGTTACTCGCGGGAGACCCAGTACTTC. Translated, it gives CASSYSRETQYF.

The chain has TRBV5-8 and TRBJ1-1; D is undetermined. The CDR3 runs 13 residues. Germline lookup yields CDR1 SGHTS and CDR2 YDEGEE. Trimming took off 4 bases at V and 5 bases at J, with 12 bases between the two ends. The CDR3 loop reads CASSRGGGTEAFF. As DNA, the CDR3 is TGTGCCAGCAGCCGTGGAGGTGGAACTGAAGCTTTCTTT.

This clone is a singleton in its sample. This chain connects TRBV7-9 to TRBJ2-2, with a tentative D call TRBD1 (5 bases). From germline, CDR1 is SEHNR and CDR2 FQNEAQ (reference sequence). The V end was cut by 2 bases, the J end by 3 bases, with 10 bases between. This CDR3 is built from 15 residues. The CDR3 sequence is CASSLRQGDTGELFF. The CDR3 DNA follows: TGTGCCAGCAGCTTACGTCAGGGTGACACCGGGGAGCTGTTTTTT.

The gene calls are TRBV4-1 and TRBJ1-2; D gene unclear. Trimming shortened V by 2 bases and J by 0 bases, and 16 bases separated the two germline ends. Germline loops: CDR1 MGHRA, CDR2 YSYEKL. The CDR3 covers 17 residues. DNA of the CDR3: TGCGCCAGCAGCCAATCACCCATTGGTAATGCTAACTATGGCTACACCTTC. Translated, it gives CASSQSPIGNANYGYTF.

The gene calls are TRBV20-1 and TRBJ2-1; D could derive from TRBD1 or TRBD2 (5 bases each). The V gene lost 7 bases and the J gene lost 6 bases, with 10 bases spanning the gap. The CDR3 spans 11 residues. Germline CDR1 reads DFQATT; CDR2 reads SNEGSKA (reference sequence). This CDR3 is CSVGDGNEQFF. Written as DNA, the CDR3 is TGCAGTGTAGGGGACGGCAATGAGCAGTTCTTC.

This clone has just a few counts. The chain couples TRBV19 to TRBJ2-1; 8 nucleotides align to TRBD2. The CDR3 extends over 14 amino acids. CDR1 is LNHDA and CDR2 is SQIVND in the germline V gene (reference sequence). V was clipped by 1 base and J by 5 bases; unmatched bases: 1. The CDR3, as DNA: TGTGCCAGTAGTATAGCGGGAGGGGACAATGAGCAGTTCTTC. Translation gives CASSIAGGDNEQFF.

By proportion, this clone is large. The chain joins TRBV5-1 to TRBJ2-6; D is uncertain. Germline V gives CDR1 SGHRS, CDR2 YFSETQ. This CDR3 is 13 amino acids long. The V end lost 3 bases, the J end lost 3 bases, and 4 bases lay between the germline ends. Here the CDR3 reads CASSSLGANVLTF. In nucleotides, the CDR3 is TGCGCCAGCAGCTCCCTTGGGGCCAACGTCCTGACTTTC.

This clone was recorded a few times. The chain combines TRBV6-6 with TRBJ1-1; D perhaps matches TRBD1 (5 bases). Germline loops: CDR1 MNHNY, CDR2 SVGAGI (reference sequence). Between the trimmed V and J ends, which lost 7 bases and 0 bases, there was a span of 15 bases. This CDR3 spans 15 amino acids. CDR3 nucleotide sequence: TGTGCCAGCATCCCCGGGGGAGGAATGAACACTGAAGCTTTCTTT. It encodes CASIPGGGMNTEAFF.

The chain employs TRBV5-1 and TRBJ1-1; D remains ambiguous. Trimming shortened V by 2 bases and J by 5 bases, and 10 bases separated the two germline ends. The CDR3 runs 13 residues. Germline CDR1 SGHRS, CDR2 YFSETQ. CDR3 protein: CASSLASLTEAFF. The DNA of the CDR3 is TGCGCCAGCAGCTTAGCGAGTTTGACTGAAGCTTTCTTT.

V gene TRBV5-1 combines with J gene TRBJ1-1; no definite D call. CDR3 length: 14 residues. CDR1 and CDR2 (germline): SGHRS, YFSETQ. Deletions cut 4 bases from V and 2 bases from J, with 12 bases between. CDR3 loop: CASSERNRNTEAFF. CDR3 nucleotide sequence: TGCGCCAGCAGCGAACGGAACCGTAACACTGAAGCTTTCTTT.